Each of the 20 T cell receptor beta chains below was sequenced from the same sample in a study of monozygotic twins with inflammatory bowel disease. TCRdb re-called the 5' RACE reads and shows each CDR3 protein once, DNA omitted. The sample table sets out 140,000 to 150,000 distinct CDR3 sequences. Sequencing input: blood. These receptors all stem from a human donor with ulcerative colitis or Crohn's disease, or a healthy co-twin of an affected twin (not recorded which).

V gene TRBV18 combines with J gene TRBJ2-7; TCRdb proposes TRBD1, but this gene call is untestable without DNA. CDR3 length: 15 amino acids. CDR1 KGHSH and CDR2 LQKENI come from the germline V gene. CDR3 loop: CASSPGGTAVYEQYF.

The chain's CDR3 is CASSQGRGQETQYF. The chain uses TRBV7-2 and TRBJ2-5; there is no DNA to check the TCRdb D call of TRBD2. In germline, CDR1 is SGHTA, CDR2 FQGNSA. This CDR3 has 14 amino acids.

The chain is built from TRBV5-1 and TRBJ2-5. Looked up from germline, CDR1 is SGHRS and CDR2 is YFSETQ. The CDR3 contains 11 residues. The CDR3 is CASRQEETQYF.

V usage is TRBV5-5 and J usage is TRBJ1-4. CDR3 size: 12 residues. Germline V gene data show CDR1 as SGHKS and CDR2 as YYEKEE (reference sequence). The CDR3 is CASSSGAEKLFF. The full variable domain, with the rest looked up from reference TRBV5-5 and TRBJ1-4, is DAGVTQSPTHLIKTRGQQVTLRCSPISGHKSVSWYQQVLGQGPQFIFQYYEKEERGRGNFPDRFSARQFPNYSSELNVNALLLGDSALYLCASSSGAEKLFFGSGTQLSVL.

The chain carries TRBV12-3 or TRBV12-4 and TRBJ2-7; TCRdb selects TRBD1, and the lack of DNA leaves this call unchecked. There are 15 residues in the CDR3. The CDR3 protein is CASSLRQGVRNEQYF.

The chain recombines TRBV11-2 with TRBJ1-1. Germline CDR1 and CDR2: SGHAT and FQNNGV. CDR3 length: 14 residues. CDR3 sequence: CASSLVMLNTEAFF.

This chain uses TRBV12-3 or TRBV12-4 with TRBJ1-5; the TCRdb D gene call, TRBD1, has no DNA to confirm it. CDR3 length: 14 residues. CDR3 protein: CASSFTGARQPQHF.

The chain is built from TRBV5-1 and TRBJ2-3; TCRdb's D gene call, TRBD2, goes unchecked for lack of DNA. The CDR3 loop spans 15 amino acids. The germline V gene has CDR1 SGHRS and CDR2 YFSETQ. CDR3: CASSIAQSSTDTQYF.

The rearrangement uses TRBV10-1 and TRBJ2-3; no DNA is available, so the TRBD1 call from TCRdb remains unchecked. The V gene's germline CDR1 is WNHNN and CDR2 SYGVQD (reference sequence). The CDR3 is 14 residues long. CDR3 protein: CASSSGQGTDTQYF.

The J gene is TRBJ2-1, the V gene TRBV2. CDR3 length: 11 amino acids. The germline V gene encodes CDR1 SNHLY and CDR2 FYNNEI. The CDR3 protein is CASSDRMGQFF.

The V call is TRBV10-3, the J call TRBJ2-3. The CDR3 totals 11 residues. CDR1 and CDR2 (germline): ENHRY, SYGVKD. The CDR3 reads CAISGGDTQYF.

The rearrangement links TRBV29-1 to TRBJ2-6; the TCRdb D gene call, TRBD2, has no DNA to confirm it. The CDR3 contains 13 residues. CDR1 SQVTM and CDR2 ANQGSEA come from the germline V gene. CDR3 amino acids: CSTYGSGANVLTF.

The CDR3 loop reads CAWSEGTSNQPQHF. V gene TRBV30 combines with J gene TRBJ1-5; the D call from TCRdb, TRBD1, cannot be confirmed without DNA. CDR3 length: 14 residues. Germline assignment: CDR1 GTSNPN and CDR2 SVGIG (reference sequence).

The CDR3 loop is CASSRDREIGEQFF. The chain uses TRBV19 and TRBJ2-1; TCRdb names TRBD1, which stays unverified in the absence of DNA. The CDR3 is 14 residues long. Germline V gene data show CDR1 as LNHDA and CDR2 as SQIVND (reference sequence).

V is TRBV20-1 and J is TRBJ2-5; checking the TCRdb D call of TRBD1 is not possible without DNA. The CDR3 is 13 residues long. CDR1 and CDR2 from the germline V gene are DFQATT and SNEGSKA (reference sequence). CDR3 amino acids: CSTPGKGGETQYF.

This sequence joins TRBV20-1 and TRBJ2-5; the TCRdb D gene call, TRBD2, has no DNA to confirm it. The germline gives CDR1 DFQATT, CDR2 SNEGSKA (reference sequence). The CDR3 extends over 15 amino acids. The CDR3 region is CSADSRRGGGETQYF.

This chain links TRBV29-1 with TRBJ2-7. The CDR3 has 12 residues. Germline V lookup: CDR1 SQVTM, CDR2 ANQGSEA. This CDR3 reads CSVEKVVGEQYF.

This chain links TRBV9 with TRBJ1-5. Germline loops: CDR1 SGDLS, CDR2 YYNGEE. This CDR3 contains 15 residues. The chain's CDR3 is CASSEEGHSRQPQHF.

The gene calls are TRBV5-1 and TRBJ2-2; there is no DNA to check the TCRdb D call of TRBD2. This CDR3 is built from 15 residues. From germline, CDR1 is SGHRS and CDR2 YFSETQ. The CDR3 region is CASCHRTSGRGELFF.

This chain links TRBV18 with TRBJ2-7; with no DNA, the TCRdb D assignment of TRBD1 cannot be verified. This CDR3 is 14 amino acids long. The germline V gene has CDR1 KGHSH and CDR2 LQKENI. CDR3 sequence: CASSAKQGTHEQYF. The full variable domain, its missing parts supplied by reference TRBV18 and TRBJ2-7, is NAGVMQNPRHLVRRRGQEARLRCSPMKGHSHVYWYRQLPEEGLKFMVYLQKENIIDESGMPKERFSAEFPKEGPSILRIQQVVRGDSAAYFCASSAKQGTHEQYFGPGTRLTVT.